One sample yielded the 22 T cell receptor beta chains listed below, sequenced in a study of blood T cells in healthy people across ages. Through a sample-barcoded 5' primer and a J-beta primer mix, a second PCR was run for roughly 6 to 11 cycles. In TCRdb, the 5' RACE reads were re-called with MiXCR into one record per CDR3 protein. The sample shows roughly 650,000 distinct CDR3 sequences, approximately 30% of them seen only once. Sample: blood. These receptors were taken from an elderly woman in good health.

Remarks on this clonotype: An end of the junction differs from the germline gene, which may be a read error. The genes are TRBV20-1 and TRBJ1-5, with D possibly being TRBD1 (5 bases). This CDR3 comprises 13 residues. Germline assignment: CDR1 DFQATT and CDR2 SNEGSKA (reference sequence). CDR3 loop: CSAARERNRPQHF. As DNA, the CDR3 is TGCAGTGCCGCCAGGGAGCGGAATCGGCCCCAGCATTTT.

The sample holds many counts of this clonotype. The chain joins TRBV29-1 to TRBJ2-1; possible D gene TRBD2, 6 bases. The CDR3 consists of 14 residues. CDR1 and CDR2 (germline): SQVTM, ANQGSEA. V shed 5 bases and J shed 8 bases, with 19 bases lying between them. CDR3 loop: CSVLKGGLVDEQFF. Written as DNA, the CDR3 is TGCAGCGTTCTCAAGGGAGGCCTAGTCGATGAGCAGTTCTTC.

In this sample, this clonotype turned up many times. As DNA, the CDR3 is TGTGCCAGTAGTATAACGGGACAGGGGGCTGCTGAGCAGTTCTTC. This sequence encodes CASSITGQGAAEQFF. The chain recombines TRBV19 with TRBJ2-1; the match to TRBD1 covers 12 bases. There are 15 residues in the CDR3. Trimming at V came to 2 bases and at J to 9 bases, leaving 5 bases not matched to a gene. Germline CDR1 is LNHDA and CDR2 is SQIVND (reference sequence).

The table lists this clonotype with many counts. V and J are TRBV11-2 and TRBJ1-5; TRBD1 matches at 7 bases. Germline V CDR1 and CDR2: SGHAT, FQNNGV. CDR3 length equals 15 residues. V gave up 1 base and J gave up 7 bases; unmatched junction bases: 7. The CDR3 DNA reads TGTGCCAGCAGCTTAGCCCCGACAGGGCGGCAGCCCCAGCATTTT. It is translated as CASSLAPTGRQPQHF.

This rearrangement joins TRBV3-1 to TRBJ1-1; no clear D. This CDR3 spans 16 amino acids. CDR1 and CDR2 from the germline V gene are LGHDT and YNNKEL (reference sequence). V was shortened by 0 bases and J by 3 bases, with 14 bases between the two germline ends. The CDR3 sequence is CASSQDPPDRDTEAFF. The CDR3 nucleotides read TGTGCCAGCAGCCAAGATCCCCCGGATAGGGACACTGAAGCTTTCTTT.

This clonotype has at least ten counts. The gene calls are TRBV20-1 and TRBJ2-7; a possible D gene is TRBD2 (6 bases). The CDR3 spans 16 residues. Germline V CDR1 and CDR2: DFQATT, SNEGSKA (reference sequence). V shed 0 bases and J shed 3 bases, with 18 bases lying between them. The CDR3 DNA is TGCAGTGCTAGAGACGCGGGCGGGACGGGGCTCTACGAGCAGTACTTC. This encodes CSARDAGGTGLYEQYF.

Concerning this clonotype itself: A much larger clone differs by one base, so this may be a read error. The V call is TRBV7-9, the J call TRBJ1-1; D uncertain. CDR3 size: 16 residues. The germline gives CDR1 SEHNR, CDR2 FQNEAQ (reference sequence). The chain's CDR3 is CARSLDSGPGNTEAFF. The CDR3 coding sequence is TGTGCCCGCAGCTTAGACTCAGGCCCGGGAAACACTGAAGCTTTCTTT.

This clonotype was picked up a small number of times. A read error may explain this, as a much larger clone is one base away. The V gene is TRBV5-1, the J gene TRBJ2-1, with no clear D. Germline CDR1 is SGHRS and CDR2 is YFSETQ. This CDR3 is 12 amino acids long. The CDR3 reads CTSSLVMNEQFF. The CDR3 region has the DNA TGCACCAGCAGCTTGGTTATGAATGAGCAGTTCTTC. Together with reference TRBV5-1 and TRBJ2-1, the CDR3 gives the full variable domain: KAGVTQTPRYLIKTRGQQVTLSCSPISGHRSVSWYQQTPGQGLQFLFEYFSETQRNKGNFPGRFSGRQFSNSRSEMNVSTLELGDSALYLCTSSLVMNEQFFGPGTRLTVL.

The CDR3 is CASSPSGSPYEQYF. For the CDR3, the DNA is TGTGCCAGCAGCCCTTCTGGGTCCCCCTACGAGCAGTACTTC. The chain carries TRBV7-3 and TRBJ2-7, with D unresolved. Germline V gene data show CDR1 as SGHTA and CDR2 as FQGTGA. V lost 5 bases and J 2 bases, leaving 13 bases between the germline ends. This CDR3 is built from 14 residues.

Turning to this clonotype: The junction departs from germline at one end; a sequencing error may be responsible. The chain couples TRBV4-1 to TRBJ1-2, with a tentative D call TRBD1 (6 bases). The germline gives CDR1 MGHRA, CDR2 YSYEKL. CDR3 size: 14 residues. Here the CDR3 reads CASSLQTGLYGYTF. The DNA of the CDR3 is TGCGCCAGCAGCCTCCAGACAGGACTTTATGGTTACACCTTC.

This clonotype was seen ten or more times. The gene calls are TRBV7-8 and TRBJ2-5; 9 bases fit TRBD2. Germline values: CDR1 SGHVS, CDR2 FQNEAQ. V lost 2 bases, J lost 5 bases, and 3 bases stayed unmatched. This CDR3 region has 14 residues. The CDR3 DNA reads as TGTGCCAGCAGCTTAAGGACTAGCGATGAGACCCAGTACTTC. Protein: CASSLRTSDETQYF.

This chain connects TRBV24-1 to TRBJ1-5; D unresolved. The CDR3 length is 14 residues. Germline V lookup: CDR1 KGHDR, CDR2 SFDVKD. Trimming took off 2 bases at V and 6 bases at J, with 10 bases between the two ends. CDR3 protein: CATSDSAAGQPQHF. CDR3 nucleotides: TGTGCCACCAGTGATTCGGCCGCGGGTCAGCCCCAGCATTTT.

This clonotype came up many times. DNA of the CDR3: TGCGCCAGCAGCCCCACTCCGGGACAGAGCCTCTATGGCTACACCTTC. It codes for CASSPTPGQSLYGYTF. The chain couples TRBV5-1 to TRBJ1-2; 7 bases line up with TRBD1. Germline CDR1 SGHRS, CDR2 YFSETQ. The CDR3 is 16 amino acids. V lost 4 bases to trimming and J lost 4 bases; unmatched junction nucleotides: 13. Based on the CDR3 plus reference TRBV5-1 and TRBJ1-2, the full variable domain is KAGVTQTPRYLIKTRGQQVTLSCSPISGHRSVSWYQQTPGQGLQFLFEYFSETQRNKGNFPGRFSGRQFSNSRSEMNVSTLELGDSALYLCASSPTPGQSLYGYTFGSGTRLTVV.

The chain employs TRBV20-1 and TRBJ2-1, with 7 bases matching TRBD2. With 0 bases clipped from V and 2 bases from J, the junction kept 4 bases outside the gene matches. Germline V gene sequence: CDR1 DFQATT, CDR2 SNEGSKA (reference sequence). This CDR3 comprises 15 residues. For the CDR3, the DNA is TGCAGTGCTAGAGAGAGCGGGGCAACCTACAATGAGCAGTTCTTC. This gives the protein CSARESGATYNEQFF.

This clonotype was seen at least ten times. The chain carries TRBV20-1 and TRBJ2-1; the D gene is possibly TRBD1 (5 bases). CDR1 is DFQATT, CDR2 SNEGSKA, per germline (reference sequence). CDR3 length: 15 residues. With 1 base removed from V and 1 base from J, the gap between germline ends came to 11 bases. The CDR3 DNA sequence: TGCAGTGCTAGAGGTGGCAGGGCATCCTACAATGAGCAGTTCTTC. As protein: CSARGGRASYNEQFF.

V gene TRBV5-1 combines with J gene TRBJ1-2; 7 bases agree with TRBD1. The V gene end was trimmed by 4 bases and the J gene end by 0 bases; junction bases not matched to a gene: 6. CDR1 is SGHRS, CDR2 YFSETQ, per germline. This CDR3 spans 15 amino acids. This CDR3 is CASSPRQGTNYGYTF. The DNA for the CDR3 is TGCGCCAGCAGCCCCCGACAGGGAACTAACTATGGCTACACCTTC.

This clonotype was counted between two and nine times. The chain uses TRBV29-1 and TRBJ2-6, with D possibly TRBD1 on 6 matching bases. This CDR3 region has 15 residues. V gave up 2 bases and J gave up 2 bases, with 10 bases separating them. CDR1 is SQVTM, CDR2 ANQGSEA, per germline. The CDR3 DNA reads as TGCAGCGTTGAATTTGGGGGCACTGGGGCCAACGTCCTGACTTTC. Its protein is CSVEFGGTGANVLTF.

The chain links TRBV12-3 or TRBV12-4 to TRBJ1-5; a weak D match, TRBD1 (6 bases). Trimming took 6 bases from V and 6 from J, leaving 15 bases between them. The CDR3 has 14 residues. The CDR3: CASSWGRGPQPQHF. CDR3 bases: TGTGCCAGCAGCTGGGGCAGGGGTCCTCAGCCCCAGCATTTT.

In this sample, this clonotype turned up once. J is TRBJ2-7 and V is TRBV4-2, with TRBD2 matching over 7 bases. Germline V CDR1 and CDR2: LGHNA, YNFKEQ. The CDR3 covers 14 residues. Trimming at V came to 3 bases and at J to 5 bases, leaving 7 bases not matched to a gene. CDR3 coding DNA: TGTGCCAGCAGCCACTGGAGCGGGAACGACGAGCAGTACTTC. Amino acids: CASSHWSGNDEQYF.

This clonotype was picked up many times. The chain recombines TRBV7-2 with TRBJ2-7, with 16 bases matching TRBD2. The CDR3 is 20 amino acids. V shed 5 bases, J shed 0 bases, and the junction held 13 bases outside the gene matches. Germline values: CDR1 SGHTA, CDR2 FQGNSA. In DNA, the CDR3 is TGTGCCAGCAGCGCTCTGAAACCGGGACTAGCGGGGGGGATCTCCTACGAGCAGTACTTC. It encodes CASSALKPGLAGGISYEQYF.

This chain connects TRBV15 to TRBJ1-5; D unresolved. V lost 0 bases, J lost 0 bases, and 9 bases lay in between. CDR1 LNHNV and CDR2 YYDKDF come from the germline V gene (reference sequence). The CDR3 spans 16 residues. DNA for the CDR3: TGTGCCACCAGCAGAGATAATAGAAGTAGCAATCAGCCCCAGCATTTT. Amino acid sequence: CATSRDNRSSNQPQHF.

The chain uses TRBV20-1 and TRBJ2-3; 10 bases match TRBD2. CDR1 and CDR2 from the germline V gene are DFQATT and SNEGSKA (reference sequence). With V trimmed by 3 bases and J by 2 bases, 5 bases remained unmatched. This CDR3 is 15 amino acids long. Here the CDR3 DNA reads TGCAGTGCTAGGTCTAGCGGGAGTATCACAGATACGCAGTATTTT. Its translation: CSARSSGSITDTQYF.